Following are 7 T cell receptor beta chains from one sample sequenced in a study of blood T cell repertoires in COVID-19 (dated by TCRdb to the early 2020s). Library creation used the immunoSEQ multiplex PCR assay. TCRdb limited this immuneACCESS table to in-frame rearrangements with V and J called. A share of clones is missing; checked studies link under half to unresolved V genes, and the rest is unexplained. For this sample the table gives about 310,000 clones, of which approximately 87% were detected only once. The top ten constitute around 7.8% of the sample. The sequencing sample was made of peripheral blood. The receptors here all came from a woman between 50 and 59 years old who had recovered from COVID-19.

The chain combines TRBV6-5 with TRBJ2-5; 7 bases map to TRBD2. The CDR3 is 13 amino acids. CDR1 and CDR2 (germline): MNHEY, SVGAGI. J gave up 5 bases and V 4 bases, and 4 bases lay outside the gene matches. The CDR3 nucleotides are TGTGCCAGCAGTTCCCGGGGGGTGGAGACCCAGTACTTC. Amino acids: CASSSRGVETQYF.

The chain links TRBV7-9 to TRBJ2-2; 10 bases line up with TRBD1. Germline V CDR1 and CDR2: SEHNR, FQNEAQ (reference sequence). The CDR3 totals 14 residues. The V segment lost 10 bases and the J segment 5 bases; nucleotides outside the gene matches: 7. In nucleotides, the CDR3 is TGTGCCATCCCGGGACAGGGGTCAACCGGGGAGCTGTTTTTT. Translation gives CAIPGQGSTGELFF.

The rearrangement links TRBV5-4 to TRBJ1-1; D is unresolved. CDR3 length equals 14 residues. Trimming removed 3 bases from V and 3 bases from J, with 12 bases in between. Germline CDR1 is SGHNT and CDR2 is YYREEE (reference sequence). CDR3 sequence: CASSSPVSDTEAFF. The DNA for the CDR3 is TGTGCCAGCAGCTCTCCCGTTAGTGACACTGAAGCTTTCTTT. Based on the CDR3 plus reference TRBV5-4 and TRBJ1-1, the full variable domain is ETGVTQSPTHLIKTRGQQVTLRCSSQSGHNTVSWYQQALGQGPQFIFQYYREEENGRGNFPPRFSGLQFPNYSSELNVNALELDDSALYLCASSSPVSDTEAFFGQGTRLTVV.

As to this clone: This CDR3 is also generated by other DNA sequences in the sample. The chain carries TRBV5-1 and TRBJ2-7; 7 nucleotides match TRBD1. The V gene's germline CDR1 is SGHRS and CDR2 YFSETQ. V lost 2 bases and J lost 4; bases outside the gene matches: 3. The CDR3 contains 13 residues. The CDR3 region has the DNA TGCGCCAGCAGCTTACAACAGGGGTACGAGCAGTACTTC. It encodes CASSLQQGYEQYF. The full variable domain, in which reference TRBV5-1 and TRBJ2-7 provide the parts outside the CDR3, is KAGVTQTPRYLIKTRGQQVTLSCSPISGHRSVSWYQQTPGQGLQFLFEYFSETQRNKGNFPGRFSGRQFSNSRSEMNVSTLELGDSALYLCASSLQQGYEQYFGPGTRLTVT.

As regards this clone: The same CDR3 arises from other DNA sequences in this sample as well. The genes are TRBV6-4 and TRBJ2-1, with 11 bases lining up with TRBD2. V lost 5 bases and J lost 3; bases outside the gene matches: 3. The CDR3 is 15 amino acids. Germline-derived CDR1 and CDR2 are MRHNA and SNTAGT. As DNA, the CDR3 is TGTGCCAGCAGTCCCCTAGCGGGAGGCTACAATGAGCAGTTCTTC. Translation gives CASSPLAGGYNEQFF.

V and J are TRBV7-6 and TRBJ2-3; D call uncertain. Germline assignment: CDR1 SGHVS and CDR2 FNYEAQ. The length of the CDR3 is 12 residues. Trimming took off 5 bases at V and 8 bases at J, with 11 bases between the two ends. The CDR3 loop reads CASSHQPGTQYF. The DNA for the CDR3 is TGTGCCAGCAGCCATCAGCCGGGTACGCAGTATTTT.

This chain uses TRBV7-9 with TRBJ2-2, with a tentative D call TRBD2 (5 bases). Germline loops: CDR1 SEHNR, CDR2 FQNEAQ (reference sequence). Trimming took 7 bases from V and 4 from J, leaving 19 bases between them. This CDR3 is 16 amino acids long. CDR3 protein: CASIGKGSRLTGELFF. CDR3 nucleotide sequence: TGTGCCAGCATCGGGAAGGGTTCCCGTCTCACCGGGGAGCTGTTTTTT.